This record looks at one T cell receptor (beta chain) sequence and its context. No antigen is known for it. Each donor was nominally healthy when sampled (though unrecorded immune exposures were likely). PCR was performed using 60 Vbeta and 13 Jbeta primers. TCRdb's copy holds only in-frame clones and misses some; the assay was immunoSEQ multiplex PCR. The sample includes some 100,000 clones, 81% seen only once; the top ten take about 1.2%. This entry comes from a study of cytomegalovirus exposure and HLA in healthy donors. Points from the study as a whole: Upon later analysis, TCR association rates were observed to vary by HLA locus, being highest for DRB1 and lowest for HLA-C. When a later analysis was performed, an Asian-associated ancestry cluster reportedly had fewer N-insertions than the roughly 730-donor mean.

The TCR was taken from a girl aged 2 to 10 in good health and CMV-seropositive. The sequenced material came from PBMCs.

The CDR3 is CASSRTGQGAAGQYF. The CDR3 DNA reads as TGTGCCAGCAGCCGTACGGGACAGGGGGCCGCAGGGCAGTACTTC. The chain uses TRBV7-6 and TRBJ2-7, with 12 bases fitting TRBD1. Germline V gives CDR1 SGHVS, CDR2 FNYEAQ. This CDR3 comprises 15 residues. J gave up 9 bases and V 5 bases, and 11 bases lay outside the gene matches.